This is a list of T cell receptor beta chains from one sample in a study of blood T cell repertoires in COVID-19. Repertoires were generated with immunoSEQ multiplex PCR, while TCRdb's copy carries only in-frame clones and drops some. The data show 100,000 to 150,000 clones, about 88% seen once. Sequenced: peripheral blood. The receptors shown here come from a woman older than 75 with acute or convalescent COVID-19. The CDR3 runs from the conserved cysteine through the conserved F or W. Rows give clone size only sometimes, using once, few, many, or a class for an expanded clone.

once,TRBV5-5,TRBJ2-7,CASSPGTGTYEQYF
NA,TRBV7-9,TRBJ1-2,CASSGTGKNYGYTF
NA,TRBV29-1,TRBJ2-7,CSVNFGQGNEQYF
NA,TRBV9,TRBJ1-1,CASSEAGGNTEAFF
NA,TRBV11-2,TRBJ1-1,CASSLGMLTGGWSEAFF
NA,TRBV7-6,TRBJ2-3,CASRSLGQGSTDTQYF
NA,TRBV6-5,TRBJ1-1,CASRVTGNTEAFF
once,TRBV2,TRBJ1-3,CASSDRVSGNTIYF
NA,TRBV7-6,TRBJ2-7,CASSPDRGSSYEQYF
NA,TRBV6-5,TRBJ2-1,CASSYRTGDNEQFF
NA,TRBV7-9,TRBJ2-3,CASSLSGGTDTQYF
NA,TRBV4-1,TRBJ2-1,CASSQGTGVYNEQFF
NA,TRBV5-1,TRBJ2-7,CASSPGGRTYEQYF
NA,TRBV5-4,TRBJ2-5,CASSSAGTSGPQYF
NA,TRBV6-6,TRBJ1-4,CASSYVNRENEKLFF
NA,TRBV18,TRBJ2-5,CASSRGEGETQYF
NA,TRBV24-1,TRBJ2-2,CATSDFADRGTGELFF
few,TRBV19,TRBJ2-2,CASSFGSRTGELFF
NA,TRBV5-4,TRBJ2-3,CASSLGGRGRADTQYF
NA,TRBV5-1,TRBJ1-2,CASSETTGEHGYTF
few,TRBV5-4,TRBJ1-1,CASSQSTGRDTEAFF
NA,TRBV5-6,TRBJ2-7,CASSLLGRPPYEQYF
NA,TRBV6-5,TRBJ1-6,CASSYSSSSYNSPLHF